Listed below are T cell receptor beta chains from one sample, sequenced in a study of vaccination and CD4 T cells after COVID-19. TCRdb redid the calling of the PCR reads with MiXCR, one entry per CDR3 protein. Of roughly 8,700 distinct CDR3 sequences in the sample, 40% to 60% were seen once. No antigen has been identified for these receptors. Material: CD4+ T cells from blood, cultured in vitro. These receptor sequences come from a human donor in good health. Each CDR3 is given with its conserved first and last residue. D genes are given only for firm matches. Size is stated for part of the rows, as once, few or many counts, or as a class when the clone is expanded.

V gene	clone size	CDR3 length	J gene	D gene	CDR3 DNA	CDR3 protein
TRBV20-1	few	18	TRBJ1-1	TRBD1	TGCAGTGCTAGAACCACGGGTTTGTGGGGACAGGTGGACACTGAAGCTTTCTTT	CSARTTGLWGQVDTEAFF
TRBV20-1	few	15	TRBJ1-1	TRBD1	TGCAGTGCTAGATCACGGGACAGGGGTGGGACTGAAGCTTTCTTT	CSARSRDRGGTEAFF
TRBV6-1	-	15	TRBJ2-4	-	TGTGCCAGCAGGGACCTGGGGGGGCAAGGAAACATTCAGTACTTC	CASRDLGGQGNIQYF
TRBV12-3/TRBV12-4	-	12	TRBJ1-1	-	TGTGCCAGCAGTTTCTCCGGCACTGAAGCTTTCTTT	CASSFSGTEAFF
TRBV4-1	-	15	TRBJ2-5	TRBD2	TGCGCCAGCAGCCAAGTAGCGGGGGTCCAAGAGACCCAGTACTTC	CASSQVAGVQETQYF
TRBV6-1	-	15	TRBJ2-1	-	TGTGCCAGCAGCGAACAGGGGGGGGAGTTTAGTGAGCAGTTCTTC	CASSEQGGEFSEQFF
TRBV25-1	few	14	TRBJ1-5	-	TGTGCCAGCAGGGGGGGCATTGGCAATCAGCCCCAGCATTTT	CASRGGIGNQPQHF
TRBV27	-	14	TRBJ2-1	TRBD2	TGTGCCAGCAGGACTAGCGGGAGTCGGAGTGAGCAGTTCTTC	CASRTSGSRSEQFF
TRBV7-9	-	15	TRBJ2-1	-	TGTGCCAGCAGCTTACCCCCAAGATTTGGGAATGAGCAGTTCTTC	CASSLPPRFGNEQFF
TRBV7-2	-	14	TRBJ2-5	-	TGTGCCAGCAGCCCGCAGGGAGGGGGAGAGACCCAGTACTTC	CASSPQGGGETQYF
TRBV11-2	-	18	TRBJ2-7	TRBD2	TGTGCCAGCAGCTTAGTTCCTCCGGGACTAGCGGACTCCTACGAGCAGTACTTC	CASSLVPPGLADSYEQYF
TRBV6-4	few	16	TRBJ2-3	TRBD2	TGTGCCAACACTACCTCCAAAGCGGGGGGCCCAGATACGCAGTATTTT	CANTTSKAGGPDTQYF
TRBV25-1	few	16	TRBJ2-5	-	TGTGCCAGCAGCCTTGAGGGGCGCGGGCCAGGGGAGACCCAGTACTTC	CASSLEGRGPGETQYF
TRBV6-1	-	15	TRBJ1-2	TRBD1	TGTGCCAGCAGTCCCCTTCAGACAGGGGTCCATGGCTACACCTTC	CASSPLQTGVHGYTF
TRBV7-2	-	16	TRBJ2-1	-	TGTGCCAGCAGCTTAGGGGGATGGAGCTCCTACAATGAGCAGTTCTTC	CASSLGGWSSYNEQFF
TRBV19	-	14	TRBJ2-1	-	TGTGCCAGTAGTCGACAAATCTCCTACAATGAGCAGTTCTTC	CASSRQISYNEQFF
TRBV28	-	16	TRBJ2-1	TRBD1	TGTGCCAGCAGTCAACTACAGGGGGCCGGCTACAATGAGCAGTTCTTC	CASSQLQGAGYNEQFF
TRBV25-1	few	13	TRBJ1-3	-	TGTGCCAGCAGTGGGCAGAATGGAAACACCATATATTTT	CASSGQNGNTIYF
TRBV27	-	15	TRBJ2-1	TRBD2	TGTGCCAGCAGTCCAAGCGGGGGGGCCTACAATGAGCAGTTCTTC	CASSPSGGAYNEQFF
TRBV6-2/TRBV6-3	few	11	TRBJ1-2	-	TGTGCCAGCAGCCCCTTGACTCGGCCCCACTTC	CASSPLTRPHF